Sequencing of this TCR beta chain was carried out in a study of T cells after posttransplantation cyclophosphamide. Study observations and caveats: TRB clonality was highly associated with recipient CMV seropositivity and reactivation.

Sequenced by immunoSEQ multiplex PCR; TCRdb stores in-frame clones only, minus some. The sample contains 25,000 to 35,000 clones, none of them singletons. This clone was observed many times. Its antigen is currently unknown. The material sequenced was PBMCs. This sequence originates from a woman aged 55-75 years in good health, CMV-negative, and a related stem cell transplant donor.

The CDR3 coding sequence is TGTGCCAGCAGTGACAGGGGTGACGCTTTCTTT. Its translation: CASSDRGDAFF. The chain carries TRBV6-2 or TRBV6-3 and TRBJ1-1; 8 bases line up with TRBD1. This CDR3 is 11 amino acids long. Per the germline V gene, CDR1 is MNHEY and CDR2 is SVGEGT. After removal of 5 bases from V and 11 bases from J, the junction contained 4 bases not matched to a gene.